The T cell receptor beta chain described here comes from a study of blood T cell repertoires in COVID-19. At the level of the study: T cells, B-cell-depleted T cells, or PBMCs provided the cDNA or gDNA that served as material.

This clone appeared once. Seattle's cohort entered during active infection and was followed longitudinally. Using immunoSEQ multiplex PCR, the repertoire was profiled, and TCRdb retains in-frame clones only, with some absent. This repertoire shows 200,000 to 300,000 clones, 92% found once; its top ten account for more than 0.8%. V shed 5 bases and J shed 3 bases, with 7 bases lying between them. The CDR3 loop spans 12 amino acids. Germline V lookup: CDR1 MNHNY, CDR2 SVGAGI (reference sequence). The V and J genes are TRBV6-6 and TRBJ1-2; tentatively, D is TRBD1 (5 bases). The sequence was obtained from a man aged 25 to 40 with COVID-19, enrolled during active disease. The source material was peripheral blood. CDR3 DNA: TGTGCCAGCAGTCAAGGGGACTATGGCTACACCTTC. It encodes CASSQGDYGYTF.